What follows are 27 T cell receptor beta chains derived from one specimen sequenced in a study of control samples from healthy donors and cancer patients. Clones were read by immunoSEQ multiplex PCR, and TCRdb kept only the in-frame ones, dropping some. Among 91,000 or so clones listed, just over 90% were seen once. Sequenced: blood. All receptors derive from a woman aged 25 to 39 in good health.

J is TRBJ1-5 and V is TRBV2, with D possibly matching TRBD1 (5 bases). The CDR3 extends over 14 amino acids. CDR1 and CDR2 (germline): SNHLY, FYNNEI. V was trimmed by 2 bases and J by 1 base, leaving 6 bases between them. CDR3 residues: CASSERDSNQPQHF. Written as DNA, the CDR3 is TGTGCCAGCAGTGAACGGGACAGCAATCAGCCCCAGCATTTT.

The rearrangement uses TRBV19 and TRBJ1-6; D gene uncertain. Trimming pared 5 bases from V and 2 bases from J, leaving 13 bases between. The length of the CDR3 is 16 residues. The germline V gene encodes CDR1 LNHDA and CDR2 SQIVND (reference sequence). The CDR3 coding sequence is TGTGCCAGTAGTTCACGCTCAGGACCCTATAATTCACCCCTCCACTTT. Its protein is CASSSRSGPYNSPLHF.

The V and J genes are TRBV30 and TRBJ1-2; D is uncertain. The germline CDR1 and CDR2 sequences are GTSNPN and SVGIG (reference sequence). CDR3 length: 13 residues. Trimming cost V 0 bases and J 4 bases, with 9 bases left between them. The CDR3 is CAWSVHSSYGYTF. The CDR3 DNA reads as TGTGCCTGGAGTGTTCACAGCTCCTATGGCTACACCTTC.

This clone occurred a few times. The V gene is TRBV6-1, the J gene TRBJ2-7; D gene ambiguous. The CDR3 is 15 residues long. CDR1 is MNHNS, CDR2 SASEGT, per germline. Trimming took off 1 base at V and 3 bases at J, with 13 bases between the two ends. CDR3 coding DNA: TGTGCCAGCAGTGAAGGGTGGGCGTCGGGCTACGAGCAGTACTTC. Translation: CASSEGWASGYEQYF.

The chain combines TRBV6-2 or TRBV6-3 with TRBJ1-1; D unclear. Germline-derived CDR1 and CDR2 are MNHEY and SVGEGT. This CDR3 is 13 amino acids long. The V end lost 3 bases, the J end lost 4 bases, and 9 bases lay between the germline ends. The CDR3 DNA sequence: TGTGCCAGCAGTTATGAAGGGTCCACTGAAGCTTTCTTT. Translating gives CASSYEGSTEAFF.

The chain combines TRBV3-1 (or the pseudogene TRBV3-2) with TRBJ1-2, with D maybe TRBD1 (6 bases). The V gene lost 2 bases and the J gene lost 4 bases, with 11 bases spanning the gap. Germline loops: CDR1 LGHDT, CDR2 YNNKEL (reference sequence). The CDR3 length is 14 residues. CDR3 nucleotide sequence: TGTGCCAGCAGCCAACCCGGGACACCCTATGGCTACACCTTC. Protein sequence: CASSQPGTPYGYTF.

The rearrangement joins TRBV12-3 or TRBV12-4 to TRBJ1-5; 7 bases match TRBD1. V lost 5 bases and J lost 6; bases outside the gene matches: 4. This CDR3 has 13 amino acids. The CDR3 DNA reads TGTGCCAGCAGTGTAAGACAGGGTCAGCCCCAGCATTTT. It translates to CASSVRQGQPQHF.

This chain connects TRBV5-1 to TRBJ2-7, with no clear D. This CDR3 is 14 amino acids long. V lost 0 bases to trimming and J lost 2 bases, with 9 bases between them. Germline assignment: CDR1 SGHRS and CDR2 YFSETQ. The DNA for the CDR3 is TGCGCCAGCAGCTTGGAACGGCCTGCCTACGAGCAGTACTTC. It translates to CASSLERPAYEQYF.

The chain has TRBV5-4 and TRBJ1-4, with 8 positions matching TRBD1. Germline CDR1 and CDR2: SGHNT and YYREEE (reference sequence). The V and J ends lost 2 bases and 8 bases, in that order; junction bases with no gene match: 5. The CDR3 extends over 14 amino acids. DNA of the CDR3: TGTGCCAGCAGCTTAGGGTGGGACAGGGAAAAACTGTTTTTT. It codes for CASSLGWDREKLFF.

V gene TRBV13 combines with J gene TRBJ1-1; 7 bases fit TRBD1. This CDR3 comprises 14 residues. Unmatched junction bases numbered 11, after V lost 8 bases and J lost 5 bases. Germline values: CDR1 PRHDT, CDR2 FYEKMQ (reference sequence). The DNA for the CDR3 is TGTGCCAGCGCGGAGGAGGGGGCGGGAACTGAAGCTTTCTTT. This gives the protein CASAEEGAGTEAFF.

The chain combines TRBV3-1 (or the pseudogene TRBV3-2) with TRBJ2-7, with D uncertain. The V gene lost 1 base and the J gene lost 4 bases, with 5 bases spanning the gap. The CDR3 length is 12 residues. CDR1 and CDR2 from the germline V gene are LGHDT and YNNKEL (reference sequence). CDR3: CASSQVRYEQYF. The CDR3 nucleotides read TGTGCCAGCAGCCAAGTAAGGTACGAGCAGTACTTC.

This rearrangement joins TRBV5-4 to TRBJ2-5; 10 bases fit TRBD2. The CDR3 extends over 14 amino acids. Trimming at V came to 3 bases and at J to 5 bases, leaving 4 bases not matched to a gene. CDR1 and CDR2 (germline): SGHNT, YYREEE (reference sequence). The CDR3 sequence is CASSSGTSVETQYF. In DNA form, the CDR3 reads TGTGCCAGCAGCTCGGGGACTAGCGTGGAGACCCAGTACTTC.

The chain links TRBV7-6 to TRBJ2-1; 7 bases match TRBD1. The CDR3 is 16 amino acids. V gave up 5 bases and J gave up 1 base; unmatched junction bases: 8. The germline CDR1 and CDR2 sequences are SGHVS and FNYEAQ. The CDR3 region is CASSGAQGVSYNEQFF. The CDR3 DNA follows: TGTGCCAGCAGCGGAGCTCAGGGGGTGTCCTACAATGAGCAGTTCTTC.

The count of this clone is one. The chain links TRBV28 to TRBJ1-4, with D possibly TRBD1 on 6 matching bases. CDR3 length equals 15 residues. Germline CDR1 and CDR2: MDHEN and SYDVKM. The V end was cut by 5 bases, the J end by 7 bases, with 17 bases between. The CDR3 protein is CASSVPGGAGEKLFF. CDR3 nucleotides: TGTGCCAGCAGTGTACCGGGGGGCGCGGGTGAAAAACTGTTTTTT. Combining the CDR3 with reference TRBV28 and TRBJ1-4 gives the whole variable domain DVKVTQSSRYLVKRTGEKVFLECVQDMDHENMFWYRQDPGLGLRLIYFSYDVKMKEKGDIPEGYSVSREKKERFSLILESASTNQTSMYLCASSVPGGAGEKLFFGSGTQLSVL.

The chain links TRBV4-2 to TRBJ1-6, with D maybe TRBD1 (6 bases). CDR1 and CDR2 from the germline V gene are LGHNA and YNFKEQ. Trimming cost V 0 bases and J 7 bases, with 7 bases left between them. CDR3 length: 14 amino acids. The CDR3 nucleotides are TGTGCCAGCAGCCAAGAAACAGGGAATTCACCCCTCCACTTT. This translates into CASSQETGNSPLHF.

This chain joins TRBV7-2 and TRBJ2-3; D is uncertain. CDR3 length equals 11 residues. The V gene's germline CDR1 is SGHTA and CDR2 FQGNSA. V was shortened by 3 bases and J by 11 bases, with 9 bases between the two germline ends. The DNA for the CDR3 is TGTGCCAGCAGCTTCCTGGTGGAGCAGTATTTT. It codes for CASSFLVEQYF.

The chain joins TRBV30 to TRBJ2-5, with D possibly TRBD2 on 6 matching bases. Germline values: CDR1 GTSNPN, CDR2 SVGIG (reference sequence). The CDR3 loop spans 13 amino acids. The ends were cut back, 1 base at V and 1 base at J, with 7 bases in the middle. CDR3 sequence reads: CAWSGGIQETQYF. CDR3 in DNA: TGTGCCTGGAGTGGCGGGATCCAAGAGACCCAGTACTTC.

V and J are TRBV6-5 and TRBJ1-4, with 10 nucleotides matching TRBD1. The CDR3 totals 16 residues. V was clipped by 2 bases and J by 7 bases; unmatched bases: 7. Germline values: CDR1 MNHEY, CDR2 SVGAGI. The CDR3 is CASSYTWTGGGEKLFF. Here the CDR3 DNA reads TGTGCCAGCAGTTACACCTGGACAGGGGGGGGTGAAAAACTGTTTTTT.

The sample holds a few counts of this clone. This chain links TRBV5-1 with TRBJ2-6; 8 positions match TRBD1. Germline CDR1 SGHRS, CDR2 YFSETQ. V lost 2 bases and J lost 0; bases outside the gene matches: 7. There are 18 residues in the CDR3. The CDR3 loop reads CASSFLGTGVSGANVLTF. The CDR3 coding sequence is TGCGCCAGCAGCTTCCTCGGGACAGGCGTCTCTGGGGCCAACGTCCTGACTTTC.

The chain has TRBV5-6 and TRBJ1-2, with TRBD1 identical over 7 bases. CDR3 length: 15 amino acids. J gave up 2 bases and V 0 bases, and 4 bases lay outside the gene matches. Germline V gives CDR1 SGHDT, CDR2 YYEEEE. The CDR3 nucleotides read TGTGCCAGCAGCTTGGCCCCGGGACAGAACTATGGCTACACCTTC. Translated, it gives CASSLAPGQNYGYTF.

CDR3 sequence reads: CASSQDFAAGETQYF. The CDR3 nucleotides are TGTGCCAGCAGCCAAGATTTCGCAGCTGGGGAGACCCAGTACTTC. The J gene is TRBJ2-5, the V gene TRBV3-1 (or the pseudogene TRBV3-2); no clear D gene. The germline V gene has CDR1 LGHDT and CDR2 YNNKEL (reference sequence). The CDR3 loop spans 15 amino acids. The germline V and J ends were trimmed by 0 bases and 5 bases, with 13 bases remaining between them.

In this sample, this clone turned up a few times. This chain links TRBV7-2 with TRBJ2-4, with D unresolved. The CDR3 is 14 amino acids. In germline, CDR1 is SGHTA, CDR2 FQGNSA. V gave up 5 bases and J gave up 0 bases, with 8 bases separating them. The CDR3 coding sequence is TGTGCCAGCAGCCCTTGGGGAGCCAAAAACATTCAGTACTTC. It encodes CASSPWGAKNIQYF.

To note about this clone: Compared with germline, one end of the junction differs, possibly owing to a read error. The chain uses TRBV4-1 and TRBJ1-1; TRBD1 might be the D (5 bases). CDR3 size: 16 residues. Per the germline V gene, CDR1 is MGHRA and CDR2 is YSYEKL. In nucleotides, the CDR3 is TGCGCCAGCAGCCAGGAGAACCACGGGACTCCCGGGAGAGATCTCTTT. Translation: CASSQENHGTPGRDLF.

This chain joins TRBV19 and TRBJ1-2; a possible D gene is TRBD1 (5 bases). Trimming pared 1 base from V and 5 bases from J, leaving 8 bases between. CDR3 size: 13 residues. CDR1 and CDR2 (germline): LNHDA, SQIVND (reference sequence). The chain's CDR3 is CASSIAQGYGYTF. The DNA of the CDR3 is TGTGCCAGTAGTATAGCCCAGGGTTATGGCTACACCTTC.

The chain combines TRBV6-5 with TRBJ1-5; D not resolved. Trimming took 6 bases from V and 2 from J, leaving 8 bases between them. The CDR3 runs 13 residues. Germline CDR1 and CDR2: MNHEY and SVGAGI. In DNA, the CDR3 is TGTGCCAGCAGAGGAATGGGCAATCAGCCCCAGCATTTT. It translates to CASRGMGNQPQHF.

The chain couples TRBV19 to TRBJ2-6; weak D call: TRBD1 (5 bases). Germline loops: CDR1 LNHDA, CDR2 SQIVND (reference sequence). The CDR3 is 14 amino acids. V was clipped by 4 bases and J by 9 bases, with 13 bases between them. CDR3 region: CASSTPGSGNVLTF. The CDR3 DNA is TGTGCCAGTAGTACGCCAGGGTCGGGCAACGTCCTGACTTTC.

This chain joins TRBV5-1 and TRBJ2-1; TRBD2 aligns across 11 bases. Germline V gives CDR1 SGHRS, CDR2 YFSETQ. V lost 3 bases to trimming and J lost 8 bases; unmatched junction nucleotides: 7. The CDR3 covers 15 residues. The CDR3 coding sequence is TGCGCCAGCAGCTCAGGGACTAGCGGCCTCGATGAGCAGTTCTTC. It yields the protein CASSSGTSGLDEQFF.